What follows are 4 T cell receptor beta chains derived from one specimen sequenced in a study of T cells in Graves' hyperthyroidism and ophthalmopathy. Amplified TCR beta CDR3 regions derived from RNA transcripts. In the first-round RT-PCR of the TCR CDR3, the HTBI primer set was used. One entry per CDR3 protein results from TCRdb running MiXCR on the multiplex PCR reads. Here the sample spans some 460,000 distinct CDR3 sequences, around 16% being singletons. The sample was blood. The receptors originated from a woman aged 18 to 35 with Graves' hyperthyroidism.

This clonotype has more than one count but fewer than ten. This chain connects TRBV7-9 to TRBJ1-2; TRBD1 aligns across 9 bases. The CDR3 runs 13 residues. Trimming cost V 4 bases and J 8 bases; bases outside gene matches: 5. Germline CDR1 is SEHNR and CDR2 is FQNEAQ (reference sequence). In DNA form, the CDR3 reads TGTGCCAGCAGCTCCCGCGACAGGGGGGGCTACACCTTC. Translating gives CASSSRDRGGYTF. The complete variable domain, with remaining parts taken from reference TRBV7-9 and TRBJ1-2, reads DTGVSQNPRHKITKRGQNVTFRCDPISEHNRLYWYRQTLGQGPEFLTYFQNEAQLEKSRLLSDRFSAERPKGSFSTLEIQRTEQGDSAMYLCASSSRDRGGYTFGSGTRLTVV.

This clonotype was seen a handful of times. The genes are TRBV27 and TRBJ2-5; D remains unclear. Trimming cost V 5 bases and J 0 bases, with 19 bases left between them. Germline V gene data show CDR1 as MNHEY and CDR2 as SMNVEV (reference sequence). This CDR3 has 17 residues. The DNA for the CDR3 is TGTGCCAGCAGTCCCATCTTTCGTGCCTTGTACCAAGAGACCCAGTACTTC. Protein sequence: CASSPIFRALYQETQYF.

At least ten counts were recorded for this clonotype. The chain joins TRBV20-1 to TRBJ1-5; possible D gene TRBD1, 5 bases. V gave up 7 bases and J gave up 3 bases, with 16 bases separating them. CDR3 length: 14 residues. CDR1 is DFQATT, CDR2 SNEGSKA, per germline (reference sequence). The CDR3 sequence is CSVKAGLHNQPQHF. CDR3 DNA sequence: TGCAGTGTCAAAGCGGGACTGCACAATCAGCCCCAGCATTTT.

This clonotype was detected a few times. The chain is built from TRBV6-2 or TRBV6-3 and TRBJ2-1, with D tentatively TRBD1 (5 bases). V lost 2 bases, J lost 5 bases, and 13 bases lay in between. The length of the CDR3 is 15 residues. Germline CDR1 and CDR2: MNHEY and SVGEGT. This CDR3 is CASSYPLDNHNEQFF. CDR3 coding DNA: TGTGCCAGCAGTTACCCACTGGACAACCACAATGAGCAGTTCTTC.